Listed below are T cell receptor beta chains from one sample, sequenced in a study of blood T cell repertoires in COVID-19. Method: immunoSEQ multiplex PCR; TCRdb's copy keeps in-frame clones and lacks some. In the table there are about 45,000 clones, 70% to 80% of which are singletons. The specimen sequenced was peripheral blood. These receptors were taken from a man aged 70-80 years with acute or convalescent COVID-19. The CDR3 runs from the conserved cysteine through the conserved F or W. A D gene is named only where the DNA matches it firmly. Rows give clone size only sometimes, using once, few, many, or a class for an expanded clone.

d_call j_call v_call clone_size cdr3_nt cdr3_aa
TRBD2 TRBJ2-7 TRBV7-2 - TGTGCCAGCAGCTCGGGACTAGCGGGGGGTCCCTCCTCCTACGAGCAGTACTTC CASSSGLAGGPSSYEQYF
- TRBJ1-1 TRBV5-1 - TGCGCCAGCAGCTTACAGAGTATGAACACTGAAGCTTTCTTT CASSLQSMNTEAFF
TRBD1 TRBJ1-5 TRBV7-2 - TGTGCCAGCAGCTTAGGACAGGGTACGGGTCAGCCCCAGCATTTT CASSLGQGTGQPQHF
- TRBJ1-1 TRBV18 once TGTGCCAGCTCACCAGGGGCAGTAGACACTGAAGCTTTCTTT CASSPGAVDTEAFF
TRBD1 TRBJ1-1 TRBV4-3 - TGCGCCAGCAGCCAGAGTCCGACAGGGAGAACTGAAGCTTTCTTT CASSQSPTGRTEAFF
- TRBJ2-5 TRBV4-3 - TGCGCCAGCAGCCAAGATTTCCGGCGACGGGGGACCCAGTACTTC CASSQDFRRRGTQYF
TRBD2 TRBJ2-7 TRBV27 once TGTGCCAGCAGCCTAGCGGGGGGCCTTAGGGAGCAGTACTTC CASSLAGGLREQYF
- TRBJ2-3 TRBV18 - TGTGCCAGCTCCTGGGACTCCTTTTCGCCCACAGATACGCAGTATTTT CASSWDSFSPTDTQYF
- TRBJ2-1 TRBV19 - TGTGCCAGTAGCAATAGCGGGACAGGGAGCTACAATGAGCAGTTCTTC CASSNSGTGSYNEQFF
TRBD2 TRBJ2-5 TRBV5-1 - TGCGCCAGCAGCTTGACCGGGGGGGCCTTTCAGACCCAGTACTTC CASSLTGGAFQTQYF
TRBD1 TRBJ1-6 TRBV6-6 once TGTGCCAGCAGGGGCCCGACAGGGGCGATGGGTTCACCCCTCCACTTT CASRGPTGAMGSPLHF
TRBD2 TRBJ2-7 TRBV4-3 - TGCGCCAGCAGCCAAGAGGGGGGGAGTTCGGGTTCGGTTGAGCAGTACTTC CASSQEGGSSGSVEQYF
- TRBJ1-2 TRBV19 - TGTGCCAGTAGTATTTCGACAGGAGCCCGTAACTATGGCTACACCTTC CASSISTGARNYGYTF
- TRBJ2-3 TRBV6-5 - TGTGCCAGCCACCCGGGGACAGATACGCAGTATTTT CASHPGTDTQYF
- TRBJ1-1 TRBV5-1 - TGCGCCAGCAGCACCCTTACCGGGGGCACTGAAGCTTTCTTT CASSTLTGGTEAFF
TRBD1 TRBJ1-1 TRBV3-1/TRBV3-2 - TGTGCCAGCAGCCTTAGGGACAGCTATATGAACACTGAAGCTTTCTTT CASSLRDSYMNTEAFF
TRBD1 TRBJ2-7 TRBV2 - TGTGCCAGCAGTCGGGACAGGGGCTACGAGCAGTACTTC CASSRDRGYEQYF
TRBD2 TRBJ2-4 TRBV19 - TGTGCCAGTAGTATTGGCGGGGGGGCCGCCAAAAACATTCAGTACTTC CASSIGGGAAKNIQYF
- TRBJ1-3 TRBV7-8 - TGTGCCAGCAGCTTAACAGGAACTGGAAACACCATATATTTT CASSLTGTGNTIYF
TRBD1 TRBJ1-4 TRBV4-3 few TGCGCCAGCAGCCTGGGACAGGGCCCCGTTGCAACTAATGAAAAACTGTTTTTT CASSLGQGPVATNEKLFF
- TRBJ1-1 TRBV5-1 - TGCGCCAGCAGCTCGGACAGTGTGTGGGTTAACACTGAAGCTTTCTTT CASSSDSVWVNTEAFF
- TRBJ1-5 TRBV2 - TGTGCCAGCAAACGGGGTATAGACAATCAGCCCCAGCATTTT CASKRGIDNQPQHF
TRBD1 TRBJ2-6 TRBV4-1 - TGCGCCAGCAGCCGCCGACAGGGCGCTGGGGCCGGGGCCAACGTCCTGACTTTC CASSRRQGAGAGANVLTF
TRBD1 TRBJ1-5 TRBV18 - TGTGCCAGCTCACCACGAGAGACAGGGAATCAGCCCCAGCATTTT CASSPRETGNQPQHF
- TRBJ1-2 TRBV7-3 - TGTGCCAGCAGCTTAATTCGGTCAGGGGATGGCTACACCTTC CASSLIRSGDGYTF
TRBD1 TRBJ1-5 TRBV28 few TGTGCCAGCAGTTTCTCAGGGGGAATTTATAGCAATCAGCCCCAGCATTTT CASSFSGGIYSNQPQHF
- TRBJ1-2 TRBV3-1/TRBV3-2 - TGTGCCAGCAGCTTGCAGGGGTCTAACTATGGCTACACCTTC CASSLQGSNYGYTF
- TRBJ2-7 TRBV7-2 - TGTGCCAGCAGCTTGGGTCTGCAGGGTGAGCAGTACTTC CASSLGLQGEQYF
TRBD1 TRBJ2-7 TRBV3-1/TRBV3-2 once TGTGCCAGCAGCCATCGGGACAGGGGGCGATACGAGCAGTACTTC CASSHRDRGRYEQYF
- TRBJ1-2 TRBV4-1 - TGCGCCAGCAGCCAGATTGCGGGGTCGGATAACTATGGCTACACCTTC CASSQIAGSDNYGYTF
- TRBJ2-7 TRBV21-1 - TGTGCCAGCAGCAAAGGTACAGGTGAATTTACCTACGAGCAGTACTTC CASSKGTGEFTYEQYF
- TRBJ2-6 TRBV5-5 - TGTGCCAGCAGCGTTGGGGCGGCCTCTGGGGCCAACGTCCTGACTTTC CASSVGAASGANVLTF
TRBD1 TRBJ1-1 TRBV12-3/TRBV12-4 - TGTGCCAGCAGTTACAGGGGGCAAGGAGCTTTCTTT CASSYRGQGAFF
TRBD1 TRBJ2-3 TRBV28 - TGTGCCAGCAGTCCTCAACAGGGGGAATTTGGGGCAGATACGCAGTATTTT CASSPQQGEFGADTQYF
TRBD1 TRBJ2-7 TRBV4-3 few TGCGCCAGCAGCCAAGATATCCGGACAGGGAATGGGGAGCAGTACTTC CASSQDIRTGNGEQYF
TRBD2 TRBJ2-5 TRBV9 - TGTGCCAGCAGCGGTGGGACTAGCGGGTTAGAGACCCAGTACTTC CASSGGTSGLETQYF
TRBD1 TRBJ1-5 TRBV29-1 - TGCAGCGTTGCACAGGGGGATGGTAGCAATCAGCCCCAGCATTTT CSVAQGDGSNQPQHF
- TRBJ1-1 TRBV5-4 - TGTGCCAGCAGCTTGCCAGGGCCGAGCACTGAAGCTTTCTTT CASSLPGPSTEAFF
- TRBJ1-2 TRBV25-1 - TGTGCCAGCAGTGAACCCCTTGGGCTTGTAGGCTACACCTTC CASSEPLGLVGYTF
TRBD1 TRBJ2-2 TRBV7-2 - TGTGCCAGCAGCTCTCCAGGGACAGCTTACACCGGGGAGCTGTTTTTT CASSSPGTAYTGELFF
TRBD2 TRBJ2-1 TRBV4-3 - TGCGCCAGCAGCCAAGCCCCGCGGGCAGGACTAGCGGGAGGCAATGAGCAGTTCTTC CASSQAPRAGLAGGNEQFF
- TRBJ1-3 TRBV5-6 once TGTGCCAGCAGCTGGGAGGGCCAATCTGGAAACACCATATATTTT CASSWEGQSGNTIYF
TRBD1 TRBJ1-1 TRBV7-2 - TGTGCCAGCAGCTTAGGACAGGGGGGGAACACTGAAGCTTTCTTT CASSLGQGGNTEAFF
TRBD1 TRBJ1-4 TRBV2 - TGTGCCAGCAGGGACAGGGGCGAAAAACTGTTTTTT CASRDRGEKLFF
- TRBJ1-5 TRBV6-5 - TGTGCCAGCAGTTACTCGTGGGCAGGGGATCAGCCCCAGCATTTT CASSYSWAGDQPQHF
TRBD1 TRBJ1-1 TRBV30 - TGTGCCTCCGTTCACAGGGGGCGAAGTTTAGCGGACACTGAAGCTTTCTTT CASVHRGRSLADTEAFF
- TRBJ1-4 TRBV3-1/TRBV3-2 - TGTGCCAGCAGCCCAGGACAGCGTAATGAAAAACTGTTTTTT CASSPGQRNEKLFF
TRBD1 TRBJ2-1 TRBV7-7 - TGTGCTAGCAGCCCCTTGGACAGGGCTGAGCAGTTCTTC CASSPLDRAEQFF
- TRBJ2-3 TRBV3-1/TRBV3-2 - TGTGCCAGCAGCTTAGACCGGACTAAGCGTAGAGATACGCAGTATTTT CASSLDRTKRRDTQYF
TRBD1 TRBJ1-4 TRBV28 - TGTGCCACGGGACAGGGGGTCATGGGAAAACTGTTTTTT CATGQGVMGKLFF
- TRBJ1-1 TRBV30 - TGTGCCTGGACCCGGACAGTGAACACTGAAGCTTTCTTT CAWTRTVNTEAFF
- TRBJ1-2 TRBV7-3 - TGTGCCAGCAGCTTAGGGTCGGGTAACTATGGCTACACCTTC CASSLGSGNYGYTF
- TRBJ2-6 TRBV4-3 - TGCGCCAGCAGCCAAGATACCAGATCTGGGGCCAACGTCCTGACTTTC CASSQDTRSGANVLTF
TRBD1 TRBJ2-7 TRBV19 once TGTGCCAGTAGCAAGCGGGACAGGGGATCTCGATCGTCGTACGAGCAGTACTTC CASSKRDRGSRSSYEQYF
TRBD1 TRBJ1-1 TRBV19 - TGTGCCAGTTCGCCTCCCCGACAGGGGCCGAACACTGAAGCTTTCTTT CASSPPRQGPNTEAFF
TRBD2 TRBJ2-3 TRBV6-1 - TGTGCCAGCAAAGGGCGGGGGGGCCCAGATACGCAGTATTTT CASKGRGGPDTQYF
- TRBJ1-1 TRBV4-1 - TGCGCCAGCAGCCAAGGGCAGGGGAACACTGAAGCTTTCTTT CASSQGQGNTEAFF
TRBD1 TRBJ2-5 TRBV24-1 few TGTGCCACCAGCCCGGGACAGGAAGAGACCCAGTACTTC CATSPGQEETQYF
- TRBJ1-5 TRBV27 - TGTGCCAGCAGTCGACGACAGGTTAATCAGCCCCAGCATTTT CASSRRQVNQPQHF